This T cell receptor beta chain came from a study of cytomegalovirus exposure and HLA in healthy donors. PCR amplification relied on 60 Vbeta primers (plus 13 Jbeta primers). The method was immunoSEQ multiplex PCR; TCRdb's version includes in-frame clones alone and lacks a portion of them. Of some 130,000 clones listed, around 80% are singletons. Though probably carrying unrecorded immune exposures, donors were nominally healthy at sampling. A word on this clone: What it recognizes is unknown.

Notes on the study in general: In terms of immune exposure information, only CMV serostatus was available. Prediction of most subjects' HLA-A and HLA-B alleles by TCR beta sequences was reportedly accurate.

There are 14 residues in the CDR3. Germline values: CDR1 MNHEY, CDR2 SMNVEV (reference sequence). V shed 4 bases and J shed 8 bases, with 15 bases lying between them. The TCR originated in a man aged 25 to 45 in good health. The material sequenced was PBMCs. The rearrangement uses TRBV27 and TRBJ2-1; unclear D gene. DNA of the CDR3: TGTGCCAGCAGTTCCCGGGTCCTCCGCGATGAGCAGTTCTTC. It translates to CASSSRVLRDEQFF.